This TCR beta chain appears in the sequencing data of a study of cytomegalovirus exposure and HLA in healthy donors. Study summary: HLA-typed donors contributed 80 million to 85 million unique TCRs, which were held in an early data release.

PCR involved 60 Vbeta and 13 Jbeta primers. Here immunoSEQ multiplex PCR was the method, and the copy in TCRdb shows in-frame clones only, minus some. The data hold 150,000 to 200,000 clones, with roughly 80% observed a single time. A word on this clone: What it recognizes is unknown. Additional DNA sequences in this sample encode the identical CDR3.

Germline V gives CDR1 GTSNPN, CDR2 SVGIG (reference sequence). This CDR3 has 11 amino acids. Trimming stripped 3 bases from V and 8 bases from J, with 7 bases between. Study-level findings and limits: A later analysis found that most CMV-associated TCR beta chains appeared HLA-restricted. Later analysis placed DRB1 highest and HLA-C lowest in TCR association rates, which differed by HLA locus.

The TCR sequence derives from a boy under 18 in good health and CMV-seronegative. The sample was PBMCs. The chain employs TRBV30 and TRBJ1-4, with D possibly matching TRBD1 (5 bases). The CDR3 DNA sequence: TGTGCCTGGAGGGGGGGGGAAAAACTGTTTTTT. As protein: CAWRGGEKLFF.